Listed here is a single T cell receptor beta chain. Its specificity is unknown. This sample is drawn from a study of response to subunit inactivated influenza vaccine. Study-level points and caveats: The authors suggested that every seasonal influenza vaccination recruits few new T cells.

The CDR3 has 12 amino acids. V lost 4 bases to trimming and J lost 4 bases, with 10 bases between them. CDR1 and CDR2 (germline): GTSNPN, SVGIG (reference sequence). MiXCR, applied by TCRdb to the RT-PCR reads, yields one record per CDR3 protein. Here the sample spans 700,000 to 800,000 distinct CDR3 sequences, roughly 18% being singletons. This receptor was identified in a man aged 50 to 60 who received an inactivated influenza vaccine. This rearrangement joins TRBV30 to TRBJ2-5; D uncertain. The source material was PBMCs from blood, sampled around 5 days after vaccination. CDR3 DNA sequence: TGTGCCTGGACGGAGAACGCAGAGACCCAGTACTTC. It yields the protein CAWTENAETQYF. Using reference TRBV30 and TRBJ2-5 for the parts outside the CDR3, the full variable domain is SQTIHQWPATLVQPVGSPLSLECTVEGTSNPNLYWYRQAAGRGLQLLFYSVGIGQISSEVPQNLSASRPQDRQFILSSKKLLLSDSGFYLCAWTENAETQYFGPGTRLLVL.